Following are 26 T cell receptor beta chains from one sample sequenced in a study of diagnostic markers for celiac disease. TCRdb reprocessed the reads and reports one entry per CDR3 protein, with no DNA. The sample data list about 850 distinct CDR3 sequences. The sequencing input was either unsorted cells or a sorted T cell fraction (not recorded which). The source of these receptors is a human donor. This table probably holds off-target reads from a library built for another chain.

According to its frequency, this clonotype is large. The rearrangement joins TRBV5-1 to TRBJ1-4; the D call from TCRdb, TRBD1, cannot be confirmed without DNA. Germline V lookup: CDR1 SGHRS, CDR2 YFSETQ. The CDR3 has 15 residues. CDR3 in amino acids: CASSSRDRTNEKLFF.

The genes are TRBV12-3 or TRBV12-4 and TRBJ2-3; as DNA is missing, the TRBD1 call by TCRdb cannot be tested. The CDR3 extends over 18 amino acids. The CDR3 is CASSLVGLQGHGTDTQYF.

This clonotype is labeled medium-sized based on frequency. V is TRBV7-7 and J is TRBJ2-5; lacking DNA, the TRBD1 call made by TCRdb goes unchecked. The CDR3 covers 13 residues. The germline gives CDR1 SSHAT, CDR2 FNYEAQ (reference sequence). CDR3 amino acids: CASSSGRAETQYF. Full variable domain (remainder filled in from reference TRBV7-7 and TRBJ2-5): GAGVSQSPRYKVTKRGQDVTLRCDPISSHATLYWYQQALGQGPEFLTYFNYEAQPDKSGLPSDRFSAERPEGSISTLTIQRTEQRDSAMYRCASSSGRAETQYFGPGTRLLVL.

J is TRBJ2-5 and V is TRBV20-1; checking the TCRdb D call of TRBD2 is not possible without DNA. The germline gives CDR1 DFQATT, CDR2 SNEGSKA (reference sequence). This CDR3 has 14 amino acids. This CDR3 is CSARSSGRGETQYF.

This chain uses TRBV5-6 with TRBJ2-7; with no DNA, the TCRdb D assignment of TRBD1 cannot be verified. The length of the CDR3 is 16 residues. Germline CDR1 is SGHDT and CDR2 is YYEEEE. The CDR3 spells CASSLAGYLGAYEQYF. The full variable domain, rest sourced from reference TRBV5-6 and TRBJ2-7, is DAGVTQSPTHLIKTRGQQVTLRCSPKSGHDTVSWYQQALGQGPQFIFQYYEEEERQRGNFPDRFSGHQFPNYSSELNVNALLLGDSALYLCASSLAGYLGAYEQYFGPGTRLTVT.

V usage is TRBV12-3 or TRBV12-4 and J usage is TRBJ1-5. The CDR3 covers 13 residues. CDR3 sequence: CASSLAQNQPQHF.

This chain links TRBV5-6 with TRBJ2-1; TCRdb picks TRBD2, but there is no DNA to check that call. The CDR3 loop spans 11 amino acids. Germline values: CDR1 SGHDT, CDR2 YYEEEE. CDR3 protein: CASSLTGEQFF.

According to its frequency, this clonotype is medium-sized. The chain joins TRBV14 to TRBJ2-7. Looked up from germline, CDR1 is SGHDN and CDR2 is FVKESK. The CDR3 sequence is 13 residues long. This chain's CDR3 is CASSLGRRYEQYF. Filled out from reference TRBV14 and TRBJ2-7, the complete variable domain reads EAGVTQFPSHSVIEKGQTVTLRCDPISGHDNLYWYRRVMGKEIKFLLHFVKESKQDESGMPNNRFLAERTGGTYSTLKVQPAELEDSGVYFCASSLGRRYEQYFGPGTRLTVT.

This clonotype is deemed medium-sized (0.01 to 0.1%) by its frequency. This chain joins TRBV28 and TRBJ1-1. CDR3 length equals 14 residues. Germline CDR1 MDHEN, CDR2 SYDVKM. The CDR3: CASSLFGGPTEAFF. Based on the CDR3 plus reference TRBV28 and TRBJ1-1, the full variable domain is DVKVTQSSRYLVKRTGEKVFLECVQDMDHENMFWYRQDPGLGLRLIYFSYDVKMKEKGDIPEGYSVSREKKERFSLILESASTNQTSMYLCASSLFGGPTEAFFGQGTRLTVV.

According to its frequency, this clonotype is large. The gene calls are TRBV7-3 and TRBJ2-3; TCRdb proposes TRBD1, but this gene call is untestable without DNA. The CDR3 is 15 amino acids. Germline lookup yields CDR1 SGHTA and CDR2 FQGTGA. The CDR3 loop reads CASSLMWGSTDTQYF.

The genes are TRBV2 and TRBJ1-2; absent DNA, TCRdb's TRBD1 call cannot be checked. From germline, CDR1 is SNHLY and CDR2 FYNNEI. The CDR3 length is 12 residues. This CDR3 reads CASIGGGYGYTF.

Measured by frequency, this clonotype is medium-sized. The chain uses TRBV30 and TRBJ1-5. CDR1 and CDR2 from the germline V gene are GTSNPN and SVGIG (reference sequence). The CDR3 contains 13 residues. Here the CDR3 reads CAWSEWTLGPQHF.

The genes are TRBV12-3 or TRBV12-4 and TRBJ1-1. This CDR3 has 12 residues. The CDR3 sequence is CASSYLNTEAFF.

This clonotype is medium-sized by frequency. The V and J genes are TRBV12-3 or TRBV12-4 and TRBJ1-5; the TCRdb D gene call, TRBD1, has no DNA to confirm it. The CDR3 spans 15 residues. The CDR3 protein is CASSSGTGYNQPQHF.

This chain uses TRBV5-1 with TRBJ1-1. Germline V CDR1 and CDR2: SGHRS, YFSETQ. This CDR3 spans 16 amino acids. The CDR3 reads CASFLGPSGADTEAFF. The whole variable domain, filled in from reference TRBV5-1 and TRBJ1-1, reads KAGVTQTPRYLIKTRGQQVTLSCSPISGHRSVSWYQQTPGQGLQFLFEYFSETQRNKGNFPGRFSGRQFSNSRSEMNVSTLELGDSALYLCASFLGPSGADTEAFFGQGTRLTVV.

CDR3 in amino acids: CASSYSGGADTEAFF. The chain uses TRBV6-5 and TRBJ1-1; the TRBD1 assignment by TCRdb is unverifiable without DNA. Germline V gene lookup returns CDR1 MNHEY and CDR2 SVGAGI. The CDR3 covers 15 residues.

The chain is built from TRBV20-1 and TRBJ2-3; with no DNA, the TCRdb D assignment of TRBD1 cannot be verified. The V gene's germline CDR1 is DFQATT and CDR2 SNEGSKA (reference sequence). The CDR3 is 13 amino acids. CDR3 residues: CSAPGQGSDTQYF.

The chain links TRBV6-6 to TRBJ1-1; TCRdb proposes TRBD1, but this gene call is untestable without DNA. The CDR3 has 12 residues. CDR1 is MNHNY, CDR2 SVGAGI, per germline (reference sequence). CDR3 in amino acids: CASRQPGTEAFF.

This clonotype is large (0.1 to 1%) by frequency. The V call is TRBV4-1, the J call TRBJ2-3. Germline loops: CDR1 MGHRA, CDR2 YSYEKL. There are 14 residues in the CDR3. The CDR3 spells CASSQGAEPDTQYF.

The gene calls are TRBV6-1 and TRBJ1-5. Germline V gives CDR1 MNHNS, CDR2 SASEGT. The CDR3 loop spans 13 amino acids. Here the CDR3 reads CASSDNFNQPQHF.

J is TRBJ2-7 and V is TRBV20-1; TCRdb's assignment of TRBD2 cannot be checked, as there is no DNA. Germline CDR1 DFQATT, CDR2 SNEGSKA (reference sequence). The CDR3 runs to 12 residues. The CDR3 protein is CSASGGPYEQYF.

V and J are TRBV4-2 and TRBJ2-1; the TCRdb D gene call, TRBD2, has no DNA to confirm it. The CDR3 spans 19 residues. Germline CDR1 is LGHNA and CDR2 is YNFKEQ. The CDR3: CASSVGSKRTSGRVNEQFF.

The rearrangement joins TRBV10-3 to TRBJ1-5; without DNA, the TCRdb call of TRBD1 cannot be checked. Germline V lookup: CDR1 ENHRY, CDR2 SYGVKD. This CDR3 has 14 amino acids. CDR3 loop: CAISDQGGNQPQHF.

By frequency, this clonotype is large. The chain has TRBV15 and TRBJ2-3; TCRdb proposes TRBD1, but this gene call is untestable without DNA. Germline V gene lookup returns CDR1 LNHNV and CDR2 YYDKDF (reference sequence). CDR3 length: 17 residues. This CDR3 is CATSEIMGTRSTDTQYF.

The J gene is TRBJ2-7, the V gene TRBV12-3 or TRBV12-4; lacking DNA, the TRBD1 call made by TCRdb goes unchecked. This CDR3 has 14 amino acids. CDR3 residues: CASSGRAKGSEQYF.

By frequency, this clonotype is medium-sized (0.01 to 0.1%). The chain joins TRBV5-1 to TRBJ2-1; TCRdb outputs TRBD2, but without DNA this stays unchecked. Germline assignment: CDR1 SGHRS and CDR2 YFSETQ. The CDR3 spans 15 residues. CDR3 sequence reads: CASTVVWRGGHEQFF. Full variable domain (missing parts from reference TRBV5-1 and TRBJ2-1): KAGVTQTPRYLIKTRGQQVTLSCSPISGHRSVSWYQQTPGQGLQFLFEYFSETQRNKGNFPGRFSGRQFSNSRSEMNVSTLELGDSALYLCASTVVWRGGHEQFFGPGTRLTVL.